This T cell receptor (beta chain) originates from a study of blood T cell repertoires in COVID-19. Per the authors' pipeline: Estimation of nucleated cell counts relied on the amplification of reference gene primers. Some clones are missing from TCRdb's copy, which holds only in-frame ones; the method was immunoSEQ multiplex PCR. V, J and clone size reflect that table, while D and trimming were determined from the DNA. Among roughly 400,000 clones listed, around nine tenths were seen once. The CDR3 covers 14 residues. Germline V CDR1 and CDR2: SNHLY, FYNNEI. Unmatched junction bases numbered 4, after V lost 5 bases and J lost 3 bases.

Material: PBMCs or T cells enriched from blood (not recorded which). The rearrangement links TRBV2 to TRBJ2-1; TRBD1 matches 7 bases. The sequence came from a woman in her thirties who had recovered from COVID-19. The CDR3 protein is CASSYGQDYNEQFF. The DNA of the CDR3 is TGTGCCAGCAGTTACGGACAGGACTACAATGAGCAGTTCTTC.